The count of the clone carrying this TCR beta chain is one. Profiling relied on immunoSEQ multiplex PCR, and the TCRdb table lists in-frame clones only, not all of them. The sample includes tens of thousands of clones, 75% to 90% of them seen just once. The sample originates from a study of T cell changes during pregnancy in multiple sclerosis. Trimming took 1 base from V and 2 from J, leaving 13 bases between them. CDR3 size: 16 residues. The germline V gene encodes CDR1 SGHAT and CDR2 FQNNGV. This receptor was identified in a female donor with multiple sclerosis, enrolled in a pregnancy study. The chain has TRBV11-2 and TRBJ2-3; perhaps TRBD2 as D (7 bases). This material consisted of peripheral blood, taken before pregnancy. The CDR3 reads CASSLVGGANTDTQYF. CDR3 nucleotide sequence: TGTGCCAGCAGCTTAGTGGGGGGGGCCAACACAGATACGCAGTATTTT.